Listed here are 19 T cell receptor beta chains from one sample, sequenced in a study of CD8 T cells in Susac syndrome. After extraction with the RNeasy kit, roughly 0.5 to 1 ug of the RNA was reverse transcribed using random hexamers. TCRdb analysed the immunoSEQ multiplex PCR reads with MiXCR anew, one entry per CDR3 protein. This sample has 200,000 to 250,000 distinct CDR3 sequences, with about 94% found just once. Sequences were obtained from CD8+ T cells from PBMCs. All receptors come from a human donor with multiple sclerosis.

This rearrangement joins TRBV7-9 to TRBJ2-1, with D hard to call. Germline V gene lookup returns CDR1 SEHNR and CDR2 FQNEAQ (reference sequence). Trimming shortened V by 5 bases and J by 6 bases, and 14 bases separated the two germline ends. The CDR3 contains 14 residues. The CDR3 loop is CASSPRTRINEQFF. DNA of the CDR3: TGTGCCAGCAGCCCACGCACCAGGATCAATGAGCAGTTCTTC.

The genes are TRBV28 and TRBJ2-7; D might be TRBD2 (5 bases). Germline V gene sequence: CDR1 MDHEN, CDR2 SYDVKM. The CDR3 totals 13 residues. V was cut by 4 bases and J by 2 bases, with 9 bases left in between. The CDR3 region is CASSYPGTYEQYF. The CDR3 region has the DNA TGTGCCAGCAGTTACCCGGGGACCTACGAGCAGTACTTC.

The rearrangement joins TRBV3-1 to TRBJ2-2; D possibly uses TRBD1 or TRBD2 (5 bases each). Germline V gene sequence: CDR1 LGHDT, CDR2 YNNKEL (reference sequence). This CDR3 comprises 17 residues. V was cut by 2 bases and J by 2 bases, with 15 bases left in between. The CDR3 here is CASSQLPGRDNTGELFF. CDR3 coding DNA: TGTGCCAGCAGCCAACTCCCGGGCAGGGACAACACCGGGGAGCTGTTTTTT.

The CDR3 DNA sequence: TGTGCCACCAGGGGGGGAGGTCAGCCCCAGCATTTT. It specifies CATRGGGQPQHF. This chain joins TRBV15 and TRBJ1-5, with a possible D match to TRBD1 (5 bases). V lost 6 bases and J 6 bases, leaving 9 bases between the germline ends. CDR3 length: 12 residues. Germline lookup yields CDR1 LNHNV and CDR2 YYDKDF (reference sequence).

The chain combines TRBV5-6 with TRBJ2-3, with D perhaps matching TRBD1 or TRBD2 (5 bases each). Germline CDR1 is SGHDT and CDR2 is YYEEEE. V was pared by 4 bases and J by 2 bases, with 11 bases between. The CDR3 is 14 residues long. This chain's CDR3 is CASSRDPSTDTQYF. The CDR3 region has the DNA TGTGCCAGCAGCCGGGACCCTTCCACAGATACGCAGTATTTT.

For the CDR3, the DNA is TGTGCCTGGAGTGTTTCGGGGTACGAGCAGTACTTC. Protein sequence: CAWSVSGYEQYF. The chain has TRBV30 and TRBJ2-7; TRBD2 is a possible D gene (5 bases). V was cut by 0 bases and J by 4 bases, with 7 bases left in between. In germline, CDR1 is GTSNPN, CDR2 SVGIG (reference sequence). The CDR3 has 12 amino acids.

V is TRBV30 and J is TRBJ2-2; no definite D call. Trimming took 1 base from V and 6 from J, leaving 9 bases between them. Looked up from germline, CDR1 is GTSNPN and CDR2 is SVGIG (reference sequence). The CDR3 loop spans 13 amino acids. This CDR3 is CAWSDDHAGELFF. DNA of the CDR3: TGTGCCTGGAGTGATGATCACGCCGGGGAGCTGTTTTTT.

The chain couples TRBV30 to TRBJ1-4, with no clear D. This CDR3 has 15 amino acids. From germline, CDR1 is GTSNPN and CDR2 SVGIG (reference sequence). Deletions cut 4 bases from V and 4 bases from J, with 16 bases between. This chain's CDR3 is CAWTPPSGINEKLFF. CDR3 DNA sequence: TGTGCCTGGACTCCACCTTCGGGGATTAATGAAAAACTGTTTTTT.

This chain joins TRBV12-3 or TRBV12-4 and TRBJ2-7; 15 nucleotides line up with TRBD2. The V gene end was trimmed by 5 bases and the J gene end by 6 bases; junction bases not matched to a gene: 8. This CDR3 contains 16 residues. CDR3 region: CASSTGLAGGPGEQYF. The CDR3 DNA reads as TGTGCCAGCAGTACCGGACTAGCGGGAGGGCCAGGCGAGCAGTACTTC.

This chain joins TRBV13 and TRBJ2-5; 7 nucleotides match TRBD1. Germline V gene sequence: CDR1 PRHDT, CDR2 FYEKMQ (reference sequence). This CDR3 region has 14 residues. Unmatched junction bases numbered 1, after V lost 2 bases and J lost 1 base. CDR3 coding DNA: TGTGCCAGCAGCTTAAGGGGGCCCCAAGAGACCCAGTACTTC. Translated: CASSLRGPQETQYF.

This sequence joins TRBV12-3 or TRBV12-4 and TRBJ2-3, with no clear D. This CDR3 has 16 residues. V lost 5 bases to trimming and J lost 2 bases, with 17 bases between them. The CDR3 loop reads CASSQERVPATDTQYF. The CDR3 nucleotides read TGTGCCAGCAGTCAAGAGCGTGTCCCGGCCACAGATACGCAGTATTTT.

The chain uses TRBV6-1 and TRBJ1-6; D is undetermined. Trimming shortened V by 1 base and J by 11 bases, and 3 bases separated the two germline ends. The length of the CDR3 is 11 residues. Germline V gene data show CDR1 as MNHNS and CDR2 as SASEGT. CDR3 protein: CASSEVAPLHF. Written as DNA, the CDR3 is TGTGCCAGCAGTGAAGTGGCACCCCTCCACTTT.

This clonotype is a singleton in its sample. J is TRBJ1-1 and V is TRBV30; D gene ambiguous. Germline V lookup: CDR1 GTSNPN, CDR2 SVGIG (reference sequence). V was trimmed by 3 bases and J by 1 base, leaving 6 bases between them. The CDR3 covers 12 residues. The CDR3 DNA is TGTGCCTGGAGGCCCGGGAACACTGAAGCTTTCTTT. It specifies CAWRPGNTEAFF.

This chain connects TRBV21-1 to TRBJ2-5; the DNA was not compared with TRBD1, the D call given in the table. TRBV21-1 is annotated as a pseudogene. This CDR3 has 13 residues. CDR3 protein: CAPAPGPGETQYF. The CDR3 DNA follows: TGTGCCCCCGCCCCCGGGCCGGGGGAGACCCAGTACTTC.

The chain joins TRBV11-2 to TRBJ2-7; D is unresolved. This CDR3 region has 14 residues. V was cut by 5 bases and J by 4 bases, with 15 bases left in between. The germline gives CDR1 SGHAT, CDR2 FQNNGV. CDR3: CASSPGLSEYEQYF. The CDR3 coding sequence is TGTGCCAGCAGCCCCGGTCTCTCGGAGTACGAGCAGTACTTC.

The CDR3 DNA follows: TGTGCCAGCAGCTTGGGCTGGGACCTGAACACCGGGGAGCTGTTTTTT. This translates into CASSLGWDLNTGELFF. This chain connects TRBV5-6 to TRBJ2-2, with D possibly being TRBD1 or TRBD2 (5 bases each). Germline V gene data show CDR1 as SGHDT and CDR2 as YYEEEE. This CDR3 has 16 residues. Trimming shortened V by 0 bases and J by 1 base, and 10 bases separated the two germline ends.

This clonotype was counted a single time. The rearrangement uses TRBV12-5 and TRBJ2-7; possibly TRBD1 for D (6 bases). Per germline, CDR1 LGHNT and CDR2 FRNRAP. V was trimmed by 6 bases and J by 2 bases, leaving 17 bases between them. This CDR3 spans 15 amino acids. The CDR3 nucleotides are TGTGCTAGTGGATGGGACACGGGAAAAACCTACGAGCAGTACTTC. This encodes CASGWDTGKTYEQYF.

The chain recombines TRBV5-6 with TRBJ2-1, with a possible D match to TRBD2 (6 bases). The CDR3 contains 16 residues. Germline CDR1 and CDR2: SGHDT and YYEEEE. Deletions cut 4 bases from V and 1 base from J, with 15 bases between. CDR3 loop: CASSPLVSGSYNEQFF. DNA of the CDR3: TGTGCCAGCAGCCCTCTGGTTAGCGGATCCTACAATGAGCAGTTCTTC.

The genes are TRBV4-1 and TRBJ2-1; D unclear. The CDR3 covers 11 residues. V was shortened by 2 bases and J by 7 bases, with 3 bases between the two germline ends. CDR1 is MGHRA and CDR2 is YSYEKL in the germline V gene. In nucleotides, the CDR3 is TGCGCCAGCAGCCAACGGAATGAGCAGTTCTTC. Its translation: CASSQRNEQFF.